This TCR beta chain was captured by sequencing in a study of blood T cells in healthy people across ages. Study context: There was about one barcoded beta molecule captured by template switching per two T cells. Study results and limitations: It was the long-lived donors that had more naive CD4+ cells and higher diversity than aged donors.

Germline V CDR1 and CDR2: SGHTA, FQGNSA. Trimming stripped 6 bases from V and 0 bases from J, with 3 bases between. The CDR3 extends over 11 amino acids. Per sample, no less than 6 micrograms of total RNA were extracted. This clonotype was counted many times. Antigen: not known. The authors ran a second PCR of about 6 to 12 cycles using a sample-barcoded 5' primer and a J-beta primer mix. TCRdb used MiXCR to reprocess the 5' RACE reads, holding one entry per CDR3 protein. This sample has approximately 760,000 distinct CDR3 sequences, with more than 20% found just once. This same sample was also taken into another study, of T cells of mothers and their children. From that report: Nobody spotted any persistent microchimeric T cell clones.

The origin of this receptor is a boy aged 10-17 years in good health. Sequencing input: blood. The rearrangement uses TRBV7-2 and TRBJ2-7; D remains ambiguous. The CDR3 DNA follows: TGTGCCAGCAGTGTCTCCTACGAGCAGTACTTC. This translates into CASSVSYEQYF.